This TCR beta chain was sequenced in a study of cytomegalovirus exposure and HLA in healthy donors. Study findings and constraints: An analysis done earlier found most TCR beta V segments productive about 87% or about 30% of the time.

Healthy bone marrow donors supplied every sample. This clone came up once. Its antigen is unidentified. 13 Jbeta primers and 60 Vbeta primers were used for the PCR. Some clones are missing from TCRdb's copy, which holds only in-frame ones; the method was immunoSEQ multiplex PCR. The sample consists of some 180,000 clones, roughly 80% of them appearing once. The CDR3 extends over 14 amino acids. J is TRBJ1-6 and V is TRBV21-1; the DNA was not compared with TRBD1, the D call given in the table. TRBV21-1 is a pseudogene segment. The origin of this receptor is a woman aged 18-29 years in good health and CMV-seronegative. The sequenced sample consisted of PBMCs. The CDR3 loop reads CASSKSRGNSPLHF. The CDR3 DNA sequence: TGTGCCAGCAGCAAGTCCAGGGGTAACTCACCCCTCCACTTT.